This entry lists 5 T cell receptor beta chains sequenced from one sample in a study of CD8+ T cells in alopecia areata. Reverse transcribed after extraction, RNA yielded cDNA as the sequencing template. Method: immunoSEQ multiplex PCR; TCRdb's copy keeps in-frame clones and lacks some. The record shows 200,000 to 300,000 clones for this sample, with no singletons present. A panel of CD4, CD8alpha, NKG2D, NKG2ACE and other markers served to sort pooled cutaneous lymph node cells. The material sequenced was CD4+ T cells sorted from a lymph node. These receptors were collected from a C3H/HeJ mouse with alopecia areata. The mouse line has the MHC haplotype H2-k.

In regard to this clone: Any gene name here is a mouse gene name. The read gets to within 4 residues of the CDR3 end, and the germline J gene fills in the rest. This chain joins TRBV19 and TRBJ1-1, with D possibly TRBD1 on 6 matching bases. Germline lookup yields CDR1 FNHDT and CDR2 SITEND (reference sequence). The CDR3 has 13 residues. Partial CDR3 DNA: TGTGCCAGCAGTATACACAGGGACGCA. It codes for CASSIHRDA. The entire CDR3 reads CASSIHRDAEVFF.

This clone was counted a few times. Mouse names are used for the genes. The read halts 3 residues ahead of the CDR3 end, with the missing end drawn from the germline J gene. This sample also contains other DNA sequences that code for the same CDR3. The chain recombines TRBV1 with TRBJ1-6, with 7 bases that match TRBD1. TRBJ1-6 is given ORF status, its function remaining uncertain. This CDR3 contains 15 residues. The germline V gene encodes CDR1 NSQYPW and CDR2 LRSPGD (reference sequence). Losses at the gene ends were 3 bases for V and 3 bases for J; bases not matched to a gene: 2. CDR3 region: CTCSAPGGYNSPLYF. Incomplete CDR3 DNA: TGCACCTGCAGTGCCCCAGGGGGCTATAATTCGCCC.

Notes on this clone: Each gene name is a mouse one. The missing CDR3 end, 4 residues past where the read stops, is filled in from the germline J gene. The V and J genes are TRBV13-3 and TRBJ2-7, with 8 bases that match TRBD2. The CDR3 is 14 residues long. Looked up from germline, CDR1 is NNHDY and CDR2 is SYVADS. J gave up 1 base and V 4 bases, and 4 bases lay outside the gene matches. The CDR3 protein is CASSPWGASYEQYF. CDR3 DNA (partial): TGTGCCAGCAGTCCCTGGGGGGCTTCCTAT.

This clone was seen a few times. Mouse gene names apply. The CDR3 goes on 4 residues after the read ends, and that part is filled in from the germline J gene. In the same sample, other DNA sequences code for this CDR3. This sequence joins TRBV1 and TRBJ2-1; 10 positions match TRBD1. The CDR3 covers 15 residues. With 4 bases clipped from V and 2 bases from J, the junction kept 2 bases outside the gene matches. CDR1 NSQYPW and CDR2 LRSPGD come from the germline V gene (reference sequence). The sequenced CDR3 bases are TGCACCTGCAGTGGCGGGACAGGGGACTATGCT. It encodes CTCSGGTGDYA. The CDR3, in full, reads CTCSGGTGDYAEQFF.

This clone was recorded at least ten times. Gene names are the mouse ones. The CDR3 is cut off 4 residues early in the read; its end comes from the germline J gene. The chain is built from TRBV13-1 and TRBJ1-1, with unresolved D. The ends were cut back, 0 bases at V and 1 base at J, with 1 base in the middle. This CDR3 comprises 12 residues. CDR1 and CDR2 (germline): NSHNY, SYGAGN. The sequenced CDR3 bases are TGTGCCAGCAGTGATGTGAACACA. Residues: CASSDVNT. The entire CDR3 protein is CASSDVNTEVFF.